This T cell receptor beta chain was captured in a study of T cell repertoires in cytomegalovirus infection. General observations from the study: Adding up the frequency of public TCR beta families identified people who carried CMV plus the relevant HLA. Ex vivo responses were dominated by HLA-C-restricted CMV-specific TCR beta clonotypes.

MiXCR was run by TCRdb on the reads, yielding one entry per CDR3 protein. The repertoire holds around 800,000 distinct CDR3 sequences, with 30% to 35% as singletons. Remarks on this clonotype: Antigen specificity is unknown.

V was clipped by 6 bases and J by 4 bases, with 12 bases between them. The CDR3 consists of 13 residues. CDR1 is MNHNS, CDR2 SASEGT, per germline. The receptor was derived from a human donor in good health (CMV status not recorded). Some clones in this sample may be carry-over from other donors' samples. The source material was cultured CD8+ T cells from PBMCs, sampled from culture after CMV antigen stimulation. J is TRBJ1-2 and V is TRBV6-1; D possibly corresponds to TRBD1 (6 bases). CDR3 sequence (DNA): TGTGCCAGCAGGGGGGACAAAATCTATGGCTACACCTTC. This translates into CASRGDKIYGYTF.